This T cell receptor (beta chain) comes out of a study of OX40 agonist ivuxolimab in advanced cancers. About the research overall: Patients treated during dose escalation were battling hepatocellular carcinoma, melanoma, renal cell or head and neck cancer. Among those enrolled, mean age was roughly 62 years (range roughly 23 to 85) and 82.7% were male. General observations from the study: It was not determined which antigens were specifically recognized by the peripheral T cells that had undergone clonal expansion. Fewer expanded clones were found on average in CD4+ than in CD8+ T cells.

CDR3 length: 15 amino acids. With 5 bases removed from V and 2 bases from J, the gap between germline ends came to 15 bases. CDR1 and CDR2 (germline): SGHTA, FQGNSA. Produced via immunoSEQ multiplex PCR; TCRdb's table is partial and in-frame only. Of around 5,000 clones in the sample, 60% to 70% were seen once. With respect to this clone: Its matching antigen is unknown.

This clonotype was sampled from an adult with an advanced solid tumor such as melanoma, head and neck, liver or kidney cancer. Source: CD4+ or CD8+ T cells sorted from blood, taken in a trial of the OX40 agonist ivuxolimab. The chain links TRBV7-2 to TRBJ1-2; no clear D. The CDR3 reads CASSAGFSKNYGYTF. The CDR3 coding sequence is TGTGCCAGCAGCGCCGGGTTCTCCAAAAACTATGGCTACACCTTC.